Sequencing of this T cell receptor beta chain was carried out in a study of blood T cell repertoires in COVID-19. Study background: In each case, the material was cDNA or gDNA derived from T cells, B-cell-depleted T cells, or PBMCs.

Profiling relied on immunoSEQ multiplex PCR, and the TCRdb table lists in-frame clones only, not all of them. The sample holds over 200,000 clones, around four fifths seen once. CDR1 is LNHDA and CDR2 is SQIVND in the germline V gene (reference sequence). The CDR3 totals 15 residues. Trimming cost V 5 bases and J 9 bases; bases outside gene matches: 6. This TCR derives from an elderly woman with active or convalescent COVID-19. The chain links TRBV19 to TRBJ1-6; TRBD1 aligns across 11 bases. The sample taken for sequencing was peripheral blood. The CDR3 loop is CASSAGTGGSSPLHF. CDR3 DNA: TGTGCCAGTAGTGCCGGGACAGGGGGTAGTTCACCCCTCCACTTT.